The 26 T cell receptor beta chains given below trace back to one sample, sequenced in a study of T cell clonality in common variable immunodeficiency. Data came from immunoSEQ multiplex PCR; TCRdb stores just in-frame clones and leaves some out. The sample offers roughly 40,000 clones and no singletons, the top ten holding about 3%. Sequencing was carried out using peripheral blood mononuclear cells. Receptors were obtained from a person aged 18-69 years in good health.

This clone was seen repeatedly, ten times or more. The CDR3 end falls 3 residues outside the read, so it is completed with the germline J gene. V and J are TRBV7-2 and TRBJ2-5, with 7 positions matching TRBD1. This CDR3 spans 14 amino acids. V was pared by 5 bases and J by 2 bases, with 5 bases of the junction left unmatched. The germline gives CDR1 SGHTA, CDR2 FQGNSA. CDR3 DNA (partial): TGTGCCAGCAGCCGGGACAGCTCTCAAGAGACC. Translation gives CASSRDSSQET. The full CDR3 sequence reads CASSRDSSQETQYF.

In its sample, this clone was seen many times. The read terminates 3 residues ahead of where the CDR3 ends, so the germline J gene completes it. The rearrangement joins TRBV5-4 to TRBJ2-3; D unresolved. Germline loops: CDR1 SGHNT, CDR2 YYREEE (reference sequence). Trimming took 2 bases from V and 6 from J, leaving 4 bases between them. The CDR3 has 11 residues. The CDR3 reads CASSLQDTQYF. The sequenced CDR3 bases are TGTGCCAGCAGCTTACAGGATACG.

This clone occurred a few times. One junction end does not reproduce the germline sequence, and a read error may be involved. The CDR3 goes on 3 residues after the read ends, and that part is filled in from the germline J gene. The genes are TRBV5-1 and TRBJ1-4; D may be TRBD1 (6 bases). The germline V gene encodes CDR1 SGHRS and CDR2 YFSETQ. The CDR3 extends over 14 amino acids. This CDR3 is CANSSTGGVEKLFF. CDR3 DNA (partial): TGCGCCAACAGCTCGACGGGGGGCGTTGAAAAA. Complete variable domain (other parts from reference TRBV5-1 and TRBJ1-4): KAGVTQTPRYLIKTRGQQVTLSCSPISGHRSVSWYQQTPGQGLQFLFEYFSETQRNKGNFPGRFSGRQFSNSRSEMNVSTLELGDSALYLCANSSTGGVEKLFFGSGTQLSVL.

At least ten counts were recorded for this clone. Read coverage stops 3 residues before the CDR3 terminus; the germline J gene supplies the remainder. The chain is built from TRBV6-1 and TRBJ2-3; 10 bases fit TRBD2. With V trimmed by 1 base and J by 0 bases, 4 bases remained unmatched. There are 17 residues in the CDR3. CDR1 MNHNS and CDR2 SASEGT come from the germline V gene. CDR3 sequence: CASSEVIAGGSTDTQYF. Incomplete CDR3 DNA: TGTGCCAGCAGTGAAGTGATAGCGGGGGGCAGCACAGATACG.

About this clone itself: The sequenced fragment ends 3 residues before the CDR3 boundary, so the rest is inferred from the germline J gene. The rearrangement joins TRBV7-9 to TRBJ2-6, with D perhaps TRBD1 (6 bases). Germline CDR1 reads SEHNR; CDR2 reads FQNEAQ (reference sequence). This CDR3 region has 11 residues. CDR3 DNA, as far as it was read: TGTGCCAGCAGCCCCGACAGGGTC. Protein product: CASSPDRV. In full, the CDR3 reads CASSPDRVLTF.

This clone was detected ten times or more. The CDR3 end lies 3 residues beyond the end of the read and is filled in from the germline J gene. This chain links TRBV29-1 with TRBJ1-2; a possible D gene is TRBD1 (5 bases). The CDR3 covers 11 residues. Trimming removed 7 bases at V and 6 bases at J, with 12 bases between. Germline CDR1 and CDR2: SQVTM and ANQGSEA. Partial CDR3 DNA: TGCAGCGCTTTGACAGTGAATGGC. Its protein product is CSALTVNG. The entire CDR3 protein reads CSALTVNGYTF.

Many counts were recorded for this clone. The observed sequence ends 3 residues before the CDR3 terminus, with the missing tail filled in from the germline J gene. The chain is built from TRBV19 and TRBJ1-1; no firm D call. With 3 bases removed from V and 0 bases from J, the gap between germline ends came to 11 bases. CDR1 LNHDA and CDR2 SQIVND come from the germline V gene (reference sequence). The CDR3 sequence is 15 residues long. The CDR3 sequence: CASSMLAEMNTEAFF. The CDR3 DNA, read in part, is TGTGCCAGTAGTATGTTGGCTGAAATGAACACTGAA.

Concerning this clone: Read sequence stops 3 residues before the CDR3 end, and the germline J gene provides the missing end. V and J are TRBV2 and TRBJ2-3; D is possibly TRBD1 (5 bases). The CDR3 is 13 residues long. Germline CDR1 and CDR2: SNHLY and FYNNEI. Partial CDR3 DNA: TGTGCCAGCGCCGATACAGGAAATCAGCCG. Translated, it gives CASADTGNQP. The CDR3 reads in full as CASADTGNQPQYF.

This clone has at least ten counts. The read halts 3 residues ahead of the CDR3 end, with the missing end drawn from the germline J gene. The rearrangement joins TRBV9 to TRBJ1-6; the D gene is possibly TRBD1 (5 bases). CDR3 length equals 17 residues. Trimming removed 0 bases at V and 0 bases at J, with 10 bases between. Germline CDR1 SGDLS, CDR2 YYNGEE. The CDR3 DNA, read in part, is TGTGCCAGCAGCGTAGACGACAGTTACTCCTATAATTCACCC. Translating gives CASSVDDSYSYNSP. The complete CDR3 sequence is CASSVDDSYSYNSPLHF.

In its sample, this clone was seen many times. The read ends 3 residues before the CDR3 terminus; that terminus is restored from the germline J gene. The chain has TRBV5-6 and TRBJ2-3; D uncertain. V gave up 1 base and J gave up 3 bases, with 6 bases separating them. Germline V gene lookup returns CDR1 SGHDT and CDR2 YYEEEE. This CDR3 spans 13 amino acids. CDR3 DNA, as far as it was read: TGTGCCAGCAGCTTGTTCGGGACAGATACG. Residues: CASSLFGTDT. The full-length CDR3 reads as CASSLFGTDTQYF. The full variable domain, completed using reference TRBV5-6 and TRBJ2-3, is DAGVTQSPTHLIKTRGQQVTLRCSPKSGHDTVSWYQQALGQGPQFIFQYYEEEERQRGNFPDRFSGHQFPNYSSELNVNALLLGDSALYLCASSLFGTDTQYFGPGTRLTVL.

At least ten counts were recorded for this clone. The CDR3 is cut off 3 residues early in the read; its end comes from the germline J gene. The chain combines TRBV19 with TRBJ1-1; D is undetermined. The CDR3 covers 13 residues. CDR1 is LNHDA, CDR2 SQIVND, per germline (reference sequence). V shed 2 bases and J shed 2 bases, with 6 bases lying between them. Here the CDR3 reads CASSIRTNTEAFF. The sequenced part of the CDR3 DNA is TGTGCCAGTAGTATAAGGACTAACACTGAA.

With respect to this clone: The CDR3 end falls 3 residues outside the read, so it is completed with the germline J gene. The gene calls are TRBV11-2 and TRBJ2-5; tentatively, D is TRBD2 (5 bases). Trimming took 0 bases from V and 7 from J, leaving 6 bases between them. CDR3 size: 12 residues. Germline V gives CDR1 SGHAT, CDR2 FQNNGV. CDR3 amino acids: CASSLDEGTQYF. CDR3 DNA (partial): TGTGCCAGCAGCTTAGATGAGGGGACC.

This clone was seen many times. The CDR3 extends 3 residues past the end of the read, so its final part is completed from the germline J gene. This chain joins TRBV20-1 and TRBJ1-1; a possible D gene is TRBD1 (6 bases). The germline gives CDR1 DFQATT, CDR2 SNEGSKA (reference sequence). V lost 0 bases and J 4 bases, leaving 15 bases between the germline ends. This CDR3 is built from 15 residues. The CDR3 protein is CSARDGNRVATEAFF. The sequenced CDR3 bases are TGCAGTGCTAGAGACGGGAACAGGGTGGCCACTGAA.

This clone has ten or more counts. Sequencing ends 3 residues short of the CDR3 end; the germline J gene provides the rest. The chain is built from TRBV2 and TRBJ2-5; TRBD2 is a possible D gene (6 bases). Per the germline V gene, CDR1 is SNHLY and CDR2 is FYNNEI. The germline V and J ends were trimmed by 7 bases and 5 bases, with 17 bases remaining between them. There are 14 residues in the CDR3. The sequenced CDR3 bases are TGTGCCAGCAAAGGAGGGGTAAACAGGGAGACC. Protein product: CASKGGVNRET. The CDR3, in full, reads CASKGGVNRETQYF.

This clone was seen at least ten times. Here the CDR3 reads CASSAKGLSTEAFF. CDR3 DNA (partial): TGTGCCAGCAGTGCAAAGGGCCTGAGCACTGAA. The chain combines TRBV2 with TRBJ1-1, with no clear D. The DNA ends 3 residues before the CDR3 does, and the rest of the CDR3 is filled in from the germline J gene. Germline CDR1 and CDR2: SNHLY and FYNNEI. V was cut by 4 bases and J by 4 bases, with 13 bases left in between. The CDR3 covers 14 residues.

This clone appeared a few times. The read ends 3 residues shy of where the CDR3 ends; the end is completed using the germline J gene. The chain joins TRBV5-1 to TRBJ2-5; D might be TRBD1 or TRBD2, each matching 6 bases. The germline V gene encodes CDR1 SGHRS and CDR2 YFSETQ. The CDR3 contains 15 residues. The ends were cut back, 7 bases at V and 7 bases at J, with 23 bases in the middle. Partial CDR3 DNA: TGCGCCAGCCGACTGGAAGCGTTCGGAGGGGGGACC. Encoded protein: CASRLEAFGGGT. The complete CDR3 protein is CASRLEAFGGGTQYF. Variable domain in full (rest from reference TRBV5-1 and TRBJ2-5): KAGVTQTPRYLIKTRGQQVTLSCSPISGHRSVSWYQQTPGQGLQFLFEYFSETQRNKGNFPGRFSGRQFSNSRSEMNVSTLELGDSALYLCASRLEAFGGGTQYFGPGTRLLVL.

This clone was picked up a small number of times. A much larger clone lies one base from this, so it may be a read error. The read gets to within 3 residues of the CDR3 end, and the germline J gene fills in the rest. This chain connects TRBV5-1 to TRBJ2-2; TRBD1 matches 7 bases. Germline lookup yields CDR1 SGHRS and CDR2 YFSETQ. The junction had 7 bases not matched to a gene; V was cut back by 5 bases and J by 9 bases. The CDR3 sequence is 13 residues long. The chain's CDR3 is CASSNDRVRELFF. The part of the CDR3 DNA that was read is TGCGCCAGCAGTAATGACAGGGTCAGGGAG. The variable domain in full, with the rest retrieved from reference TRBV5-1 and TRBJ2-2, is KAGVTQTPRYLIKTRGQQVTLSCSPISGHRSVSWYQQTPGQGLQFLFEYFSETQRNKGNFPGRFSGRQFSNSRSEMNVSTLELGDSALYLCASSNDRVRELFFGEGSRLTVL.

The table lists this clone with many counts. CDR3 sequence reads: CASSTPGTIYNEQFF. The CDR3 DNA, read in part, is TGTGCCAGCAGCACCCCCGGGACAATTTACAATGAG. This chain connects TRBV5-6 to TRBJ2-1, with D possibly TRBD1 on 6 matching bases. The CDR3 end lies 3 residues beyond the end of the read and is filled in from the germline J gene. Germline V gene lookup returns CDR1 SGHDT and CDR2 YYEEEE. The V and J ends lost 4 bases and 4 bases respectively, with 15 bases between them. The CDR3 extends over 15 amino acids. The full variable domain, rest sourced from reference TRBV5-6 and TRBJ2-1, is DAGVTQSPTHLIKTRGQQVTLRCSPKSGHDTVSWYQQALGQGPQFIFQYYEEEERQRGNFPDRFSGHQFPNYSSELNVNALLLGDSALYLCASSTPGTIYNEQFFGPGTRLTVL.

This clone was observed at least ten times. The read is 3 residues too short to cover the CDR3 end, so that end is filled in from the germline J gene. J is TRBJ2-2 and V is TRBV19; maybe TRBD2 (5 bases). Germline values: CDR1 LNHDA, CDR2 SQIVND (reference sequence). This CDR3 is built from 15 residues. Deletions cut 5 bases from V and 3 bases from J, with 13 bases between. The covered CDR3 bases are TGTGCCAGTAGTCCCCCGGGGAAGGACACCGGGGAG. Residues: CASSPPGKDTGE. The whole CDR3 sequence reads CASSPPGKDTGELFF.

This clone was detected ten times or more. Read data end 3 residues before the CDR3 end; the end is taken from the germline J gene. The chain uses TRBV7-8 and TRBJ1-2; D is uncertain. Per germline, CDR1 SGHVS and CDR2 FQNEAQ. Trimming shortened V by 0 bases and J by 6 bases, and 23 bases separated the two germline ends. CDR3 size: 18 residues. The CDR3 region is CASSLARRGGGSPDGYTF. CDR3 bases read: TGTGCCAGCAGCTTAGCGCGGAGAGGTGGTGGATCGCCCGATGGC.

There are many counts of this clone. The chain's CDR3 is CASSQDVMAGGDTGELFF. The sequenced CDR3 bases are TGCGCCAGCAGCCAAGACGTGATGGCGGGGGGGGACACCGGGGAG. The rearrangement uses TRBV4-1 and TRBJ2-2; 9 bases are a match to TRBD2. Sequencing ends 3 residues short of the CDR3 end; the germline J gene provides the rest. This CDR3 contains 18 residues. Germline V CDR1 and CDR2: MGHRA, YSYEKL. Trimming removed 0 bases from V and 3 bases from J; junction bases left unmatched: 8.

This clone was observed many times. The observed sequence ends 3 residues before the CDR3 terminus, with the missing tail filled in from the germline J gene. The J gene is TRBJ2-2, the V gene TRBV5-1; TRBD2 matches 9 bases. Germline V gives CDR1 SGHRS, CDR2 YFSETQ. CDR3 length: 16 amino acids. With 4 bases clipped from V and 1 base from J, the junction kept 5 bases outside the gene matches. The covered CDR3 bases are TGCGCCAGCAGCCGGCTAGCGGGACTGAACACCGGGGAG. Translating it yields CASSRLAGLNTGE. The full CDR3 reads CASSRLAGLNTGELFF.

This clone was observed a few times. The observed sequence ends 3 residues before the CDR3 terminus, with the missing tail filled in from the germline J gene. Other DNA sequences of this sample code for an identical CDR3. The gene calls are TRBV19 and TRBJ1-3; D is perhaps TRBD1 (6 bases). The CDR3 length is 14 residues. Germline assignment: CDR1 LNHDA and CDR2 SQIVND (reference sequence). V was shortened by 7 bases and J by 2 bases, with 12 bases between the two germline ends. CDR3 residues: CASKEQGTGNTIYF. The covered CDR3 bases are TGTGCCAGTAAAGAACAGGGTACTGGAAACACC. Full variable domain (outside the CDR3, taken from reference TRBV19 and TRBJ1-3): DGGITQSPKYLFRKEGQNVTLSCEQNLNHDAMYWYRQDPGQGLRLIYYSQIVNDFQKGDIAEGYSVSREKKESFPLTVTSAQKNPTAFYLCASKEQGTGNTIYFGEGSWLTVV.

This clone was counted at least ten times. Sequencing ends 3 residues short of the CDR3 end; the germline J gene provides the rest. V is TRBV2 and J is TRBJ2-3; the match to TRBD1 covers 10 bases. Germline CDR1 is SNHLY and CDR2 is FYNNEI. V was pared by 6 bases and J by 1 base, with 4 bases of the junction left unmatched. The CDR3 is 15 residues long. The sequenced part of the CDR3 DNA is TGTGCCAGCAGGGGGACAGGGGAAGGCACAGATACG. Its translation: CASRGTGEGTDT. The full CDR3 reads CASRGTGEGTDTQYF. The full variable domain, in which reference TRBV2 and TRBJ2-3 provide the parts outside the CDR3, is EPEVTQTPSHQVTQMGQEVILRCVPISNHLYFYWYRQILGQKVEFLVSFYNNEISEKSEIFDDQFSVERPDGSNFTLKIRSTKLEDSAMYFCASRGTGEGTDTQYFGPGTRLTVL.

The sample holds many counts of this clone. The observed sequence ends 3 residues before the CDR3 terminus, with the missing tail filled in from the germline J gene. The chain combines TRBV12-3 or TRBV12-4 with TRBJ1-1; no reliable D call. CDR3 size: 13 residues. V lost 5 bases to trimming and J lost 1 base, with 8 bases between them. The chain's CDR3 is CASSLPGNTEAFF. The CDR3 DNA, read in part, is TGTGCCAGCAGTCTACCGGGGAACACTGAA.

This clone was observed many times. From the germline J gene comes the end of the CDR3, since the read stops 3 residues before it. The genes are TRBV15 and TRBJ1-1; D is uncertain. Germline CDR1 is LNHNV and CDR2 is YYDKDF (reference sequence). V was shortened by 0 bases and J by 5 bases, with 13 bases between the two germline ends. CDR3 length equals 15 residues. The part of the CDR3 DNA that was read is TGTGCCACCAGCAGAGACGATGACGGGTGGACTGAA. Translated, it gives CATSRDDDGWTE. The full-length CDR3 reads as CATSRDDDGWTEAFF. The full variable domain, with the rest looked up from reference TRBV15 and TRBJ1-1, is DAMVIQNPRYQVTQFGKPVTLSCSQTLNHNVMYWYQQKSSQAPKLLFHYYDKDFNNEADTPDNFQSRRPNTSFCFLDIRSPGLGDTAMYLCATSRDDDGWTEAFFGQGTRLTVV.